This entry lists 8 T cell receptor beta chains sequenced from one sample in a study of T cell responses to AZD1222 COVID-19 vaccine. The assay was immunoSEQ multiplex PCR, and TCRdb's table has in-frame clones only and misses some. In the table there are around 140,000 clones, 92% of which are singletons. Sequencing used peripheral blood, obtained 28 days after the second AZD1222 dose. The receptors stem from an adult who received the AZD1222 COVID-19 vaccine.

This chain connects TRBV6-5 to TRBJ2-1; D uncertain. This CDR3 is built from 16 residues. Trimming cost V 4 bases and J 2 bases, with 15 bases left between them. Per the germline V gene, CDR1 is MNHEY and CDR2 is SVGAGI. The CDR3 region is CASSSPPGRTYNEQFF. The DNA for the CDR3 is TGTGCCAGCAGTTCCCCACCTGGGCGGACCTACAATGAGCAGTTCTTC.

This rearrangement joins TRBV4-2 to TRBJ1-5; TRBD1 matches at 7 bases. This CDR3 is 16 amino acids long. V was clipped by 3 bases and J by 7 bases; unmatched bases: 12. Germline CDR1 LGHNA, CDR2 YNFKEQ. In nucleotides, the CDR3 is TGTGCCAGCAGCCAGACAGCGGGACAGCCCGTGCAGCCCCAGCATTTT. Residues: CASSQTAGQPVQPQHF.

This rearrangement joins TRBV28 to TRBJ2-2; D remains unclear. Trimming left V 7 bases short and J 6 bases short, with 9 bases between. The CDR3 is made up of 12 amino acids. Germline values: CDR1 MDHEN, CDR2 SYDVKM. CDR3 sequence reads: CASTLPPGELFF. The DNA for the CDR3 is TGTGCCAGCACCCTCCCCCCCGGGGAGCTGTTTTTT.

DNA of the CDR3: TGTGCCAGCATTCCAGCGGGAGGAGTCAATGAGCAGTTCTTC. Translating it yields CASIPAGGVNEQFF. This chain uses TRBV6-5 with TRBJ2-1; 9 bases map to TRBD2. Germline V gene lookup returns CDR1 MNHEY and CDR2 SVGAGI. This CDR3 comprises 14 residues. The ends lost 7 bases at V and 6 bases at J; junction bases unmatched: 7.

The chain employs TRBV19 and TRBJ2-7; TRBD1 agrees at 7 bases. Losses at the gene ends were 5 bases for V and 6 bases for J; bases not matched to a gene: 7. The CDR3 spans 13 residues. Germline CDR1 is LNHDA and CDR2 is SQIVND (reference sequence). The CDR3, as DNA: TGTGCCAGTAGTGGGGTCAGGGGGACCGAGCAGTACTTC. Amino acids: CASSGVRGTEQYF.

The DNA of the CDR3 is TGTGCCAGCAGCCCCCTCCGAGACAGCAATAGCAATCAGCCCCAGCATTTT. Translation gives CASSPLRDSNSNQPQHF. The chain combines TRBV4-2 with TRBJ1-5; D may be TRBD1 (5 bases). Trimming shortened V by 4 bases and J by 0 bases, and 16 bases separated the two germline ends. The CDR3 consists of 17 residues. Germline V gene sequence: CDR1 LGHNA, CDR2 YNFKEQ.

The J gene is TRBJ2-3, the V gene TRBV11-3; no clear D gene. The CDR3 contains 14 residues. Germline-derived CDR1 and CDR2 are SGHNT and YENEEA. Trimming cost V 1 base and J 1 base, with 6 bases left between them. CDR3 region: CASSLGGGTDTQYF. The CDR3 DNA sequence: TGTGCCAGCAGCTTAGGTGGCGGCACAGATACGCAGTATTTT.

The chain joins TRBV7-9 to TRBJ2-1; TRBD2 is a possible D gene (5 bases). There are 14 residues in the CDR3. V dropped 5 bases and J dropped 9 bases, with 17 bases sitting between them. The germline V gene has CDR1 SEHNR and CDR2 FQNEAQ (reference sequence). In DNA form, the CDR3 reads TGTGCCAGCAGCCCTTCCCCGGGGTTACCTGAGCAGTTCTTC. Translated: CASSPSPGLPEQFF.